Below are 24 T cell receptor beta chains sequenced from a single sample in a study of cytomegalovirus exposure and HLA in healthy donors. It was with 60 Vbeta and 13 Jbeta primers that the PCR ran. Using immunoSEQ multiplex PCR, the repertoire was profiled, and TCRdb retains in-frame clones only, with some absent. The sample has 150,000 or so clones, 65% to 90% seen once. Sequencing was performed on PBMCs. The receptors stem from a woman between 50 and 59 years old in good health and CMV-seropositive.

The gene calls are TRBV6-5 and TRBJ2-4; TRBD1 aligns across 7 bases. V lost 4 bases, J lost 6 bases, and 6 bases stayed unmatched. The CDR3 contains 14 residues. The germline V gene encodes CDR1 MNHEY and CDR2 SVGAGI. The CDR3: CASSFRQGLNIQYF. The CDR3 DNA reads TGTGCCAGCAGTTTCAGACAGGGCCTAAACATTCAGTACTTC.

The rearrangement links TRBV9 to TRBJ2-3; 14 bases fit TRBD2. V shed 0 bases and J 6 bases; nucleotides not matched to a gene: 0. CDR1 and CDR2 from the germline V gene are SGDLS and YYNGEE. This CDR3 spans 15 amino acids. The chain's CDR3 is CASSVGTSGGDTQYF. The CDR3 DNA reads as TGTGCCAGCAGCGTAGGGACTAGCGGGGGGGATACGCAGTATTTT.

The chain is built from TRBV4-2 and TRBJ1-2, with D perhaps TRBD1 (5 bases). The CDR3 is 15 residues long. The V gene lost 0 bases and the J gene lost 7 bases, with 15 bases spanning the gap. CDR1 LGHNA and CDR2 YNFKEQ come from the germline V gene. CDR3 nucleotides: TGTGCCAGCAGCCAAGAAGGCAGGGTACGTGCTGGCTACACCTTC. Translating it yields CASSQEGRVRAGYTF.

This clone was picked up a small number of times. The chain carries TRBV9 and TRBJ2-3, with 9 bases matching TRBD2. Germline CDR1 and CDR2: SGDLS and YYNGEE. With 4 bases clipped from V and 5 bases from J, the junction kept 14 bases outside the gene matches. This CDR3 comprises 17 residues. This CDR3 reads CASSPRPGLAFRDTQYF. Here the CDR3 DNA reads TGTGCCAGCAGCCCCCGACCGGGACTAGCTTTTAGAGATACGCAGTATTTT.

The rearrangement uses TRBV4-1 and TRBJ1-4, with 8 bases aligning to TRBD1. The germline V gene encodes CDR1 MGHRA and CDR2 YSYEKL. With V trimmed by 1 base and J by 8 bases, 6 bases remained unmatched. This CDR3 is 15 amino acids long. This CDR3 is CASSQARDRWEKLFF. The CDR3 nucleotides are TGCGCCAGCAGCCAAGCTCGGGACAGGTGGGAAAAACTGTTTTTT.

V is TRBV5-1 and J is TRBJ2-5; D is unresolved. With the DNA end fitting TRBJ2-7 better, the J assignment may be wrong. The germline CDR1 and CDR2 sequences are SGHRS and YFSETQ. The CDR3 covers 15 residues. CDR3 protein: CASSLLGSLSSEQYF. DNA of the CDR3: TGCGCCAGCAGCTTGTTAGGGTCATTAAGTAGCGAGCAGTACTTC.

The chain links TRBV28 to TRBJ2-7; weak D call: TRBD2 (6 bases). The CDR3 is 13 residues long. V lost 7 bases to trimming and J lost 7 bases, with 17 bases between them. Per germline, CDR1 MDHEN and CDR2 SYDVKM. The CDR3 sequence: CASIGVIRGEQYF. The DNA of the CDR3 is TGTGCCAGCATCGGGGTGATTCGGGGGGAGCAGTACTTC.

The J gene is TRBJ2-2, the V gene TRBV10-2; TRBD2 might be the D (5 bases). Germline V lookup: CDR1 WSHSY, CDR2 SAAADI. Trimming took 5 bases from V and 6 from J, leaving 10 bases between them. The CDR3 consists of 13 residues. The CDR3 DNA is TGCGCCAGCAGTCCAGCGGCCGCCGGGGAGCTGTTTTTT. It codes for CASSPAAAGELFF.

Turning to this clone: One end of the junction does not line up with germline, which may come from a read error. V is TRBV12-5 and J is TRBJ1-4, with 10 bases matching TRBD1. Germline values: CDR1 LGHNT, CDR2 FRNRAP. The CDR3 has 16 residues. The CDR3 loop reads CASGLFTGTGEGKVFF. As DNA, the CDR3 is TGTGCTAGTGGTTTGTTTACCGGGACAGGGGAGGGAAAAGTGTTTTTT.

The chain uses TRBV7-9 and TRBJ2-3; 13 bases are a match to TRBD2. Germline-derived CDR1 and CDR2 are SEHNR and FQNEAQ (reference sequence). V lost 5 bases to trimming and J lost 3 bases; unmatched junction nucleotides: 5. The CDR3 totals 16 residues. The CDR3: CASSPMTSGGTDTQYF. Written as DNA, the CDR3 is TGTGCCAGCAGCCCAATGACTAGCGGGGGGACAGATACGCAGTATTTT.

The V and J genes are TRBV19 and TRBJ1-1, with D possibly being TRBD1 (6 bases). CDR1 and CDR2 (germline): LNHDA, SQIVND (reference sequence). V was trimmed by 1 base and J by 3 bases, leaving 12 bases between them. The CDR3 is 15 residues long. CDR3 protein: CASSIVGRGDTEAFF. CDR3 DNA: TGTGCCAGTAGTATAGTAGGCAGGGGAGACACTGAAGCTTTCTTT.

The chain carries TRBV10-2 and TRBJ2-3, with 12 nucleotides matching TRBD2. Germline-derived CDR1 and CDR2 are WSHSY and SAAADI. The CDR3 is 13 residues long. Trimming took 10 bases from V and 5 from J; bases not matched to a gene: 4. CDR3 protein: CATLAGGIDTQYF. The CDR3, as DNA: TGCGCCACACTAGCGGGGGGTATAGATACGCAGTATTTT.

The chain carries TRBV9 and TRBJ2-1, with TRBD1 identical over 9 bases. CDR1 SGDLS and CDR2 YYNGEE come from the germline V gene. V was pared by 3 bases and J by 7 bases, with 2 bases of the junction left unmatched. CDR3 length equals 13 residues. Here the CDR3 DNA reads TGTGCCAGCAGCGCGGGGACAGGGAATGAGCAGTTCTTC. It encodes CASSAGTGNEQFF.

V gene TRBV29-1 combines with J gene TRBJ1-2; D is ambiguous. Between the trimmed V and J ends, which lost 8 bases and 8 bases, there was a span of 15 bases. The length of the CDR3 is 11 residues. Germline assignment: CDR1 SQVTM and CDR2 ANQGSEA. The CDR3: CSSRAGGGYTF. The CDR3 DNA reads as TGCAGCTCTAGGGCCGGAGGGGGCTACACCTTC.

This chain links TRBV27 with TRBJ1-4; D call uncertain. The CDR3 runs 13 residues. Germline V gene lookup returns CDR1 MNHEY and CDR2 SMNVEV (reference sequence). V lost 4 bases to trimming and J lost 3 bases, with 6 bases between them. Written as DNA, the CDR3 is TGTGCCAGCAGTTGGGCCCCTAATGAAAAACTGTTTTTT. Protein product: CASSWAPNEKLFF.

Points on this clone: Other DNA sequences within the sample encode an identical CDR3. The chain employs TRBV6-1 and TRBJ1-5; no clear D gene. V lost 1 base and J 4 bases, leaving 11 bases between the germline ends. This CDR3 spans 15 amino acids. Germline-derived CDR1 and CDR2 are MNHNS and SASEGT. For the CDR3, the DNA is TGTGCCAGCAGTGAAGGTGGCGGATTGAATCAGCCCCAGCATTTT. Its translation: CASSEGGGLNQPQHF.

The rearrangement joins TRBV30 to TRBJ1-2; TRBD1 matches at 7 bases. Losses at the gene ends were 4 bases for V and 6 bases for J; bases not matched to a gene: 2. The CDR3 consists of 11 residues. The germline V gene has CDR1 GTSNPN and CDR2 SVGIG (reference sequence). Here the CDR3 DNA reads TGTGCCTGGAATGACAGGGATGGCTACACCTTC. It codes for CAWNDRDGYTF.

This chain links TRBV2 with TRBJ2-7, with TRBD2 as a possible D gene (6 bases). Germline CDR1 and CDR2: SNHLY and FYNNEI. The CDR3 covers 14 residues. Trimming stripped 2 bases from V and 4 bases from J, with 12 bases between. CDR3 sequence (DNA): TGTGCCAGCAGTGAACCCCGGGACTTATACGAGCAGTACTTC. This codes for CASSEPRDLYEQYF.

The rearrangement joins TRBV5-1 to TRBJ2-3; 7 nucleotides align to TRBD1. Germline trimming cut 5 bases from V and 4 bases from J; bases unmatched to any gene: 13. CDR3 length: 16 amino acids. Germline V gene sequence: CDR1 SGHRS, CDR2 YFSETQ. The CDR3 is CASRPAPQGLADTQYF. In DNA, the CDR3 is TGCGCCAGCAGGCCCGCCCCACAGGGGCTCGCAGATACGCAGTATTTT.

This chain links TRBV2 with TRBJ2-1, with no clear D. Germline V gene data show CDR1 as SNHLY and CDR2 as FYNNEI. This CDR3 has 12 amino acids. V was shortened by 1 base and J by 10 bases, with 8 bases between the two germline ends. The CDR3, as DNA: TGTGCCAGCAGTGAAGAAGCCCGGGAGCAGTTCTTC. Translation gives CASSEEAREQFF.

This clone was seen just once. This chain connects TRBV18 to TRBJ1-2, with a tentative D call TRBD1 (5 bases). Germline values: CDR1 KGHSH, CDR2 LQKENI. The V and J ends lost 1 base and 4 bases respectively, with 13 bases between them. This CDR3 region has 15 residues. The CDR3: CASSPQRGTSYGYTF. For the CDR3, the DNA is TGTGCCAGCTCACCACAGCGGGGGACTAGCTATGGCTACACCTTC.

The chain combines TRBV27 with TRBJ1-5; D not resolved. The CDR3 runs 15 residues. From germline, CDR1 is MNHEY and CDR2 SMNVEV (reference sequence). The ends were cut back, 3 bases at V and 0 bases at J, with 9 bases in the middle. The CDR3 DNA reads TGTGCCAGCAGTTTTCGGTCCCATAGCAATCAGCCCCAGCATTTT. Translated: CASSFRSHSNQPQHF.

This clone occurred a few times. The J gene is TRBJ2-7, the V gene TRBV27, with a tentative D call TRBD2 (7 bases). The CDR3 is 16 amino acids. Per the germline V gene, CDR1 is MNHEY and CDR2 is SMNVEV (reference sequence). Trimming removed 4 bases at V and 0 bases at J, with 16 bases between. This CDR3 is CASSSGRGPLSYEQYF. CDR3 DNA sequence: TGTGCCAGCAGTTCGGGGCGGGGGCCCCTCTCCTACGAGCAGTACTTC.

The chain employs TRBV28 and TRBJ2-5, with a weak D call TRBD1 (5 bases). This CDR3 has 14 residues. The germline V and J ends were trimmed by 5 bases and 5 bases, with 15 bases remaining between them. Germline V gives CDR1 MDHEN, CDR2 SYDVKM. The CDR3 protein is CASSAGPLVETQYF. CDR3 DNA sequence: TGTGCCAGCAGTGCAGGGCCGCTGGTGGAGACCCAGTACTTC.